This T cell receptor (beta chain) was retrieved from a study of blood T cell repertoires in COVID-19. Study background: The study drew acute and convalescent COVID-19 samples from the United States, Italy and Spain. From T cells, B-cell-depleted T cells, or PBMCs came the material, which was cDNA or gDNA.

This clone was seen only once. In the study's own analysis: Scientists estimated how many nucleated cells there were by amplifying reference gene primers. Only in-frame clones appear in the TCRdb table, and some are missing; sequencing was by immunoSEQ multiplex PCR. V and J calls and clone size are as listed in that table; D and trimming were resolved from the DNA. The sample has roughly 53,000 clones, roughly 90% seen once. Germline V lookup: CDR1 SEHNR, CDR2 FQNEAQ (reference sequence). There are 15 residues in the CDR3. V gave up 1 base and J gave up 1 base, with 10 bases separating them. Sequences were obtained from peripheral blood. The TCR was taken from a human donor in a cohort sampled during active COVID-19. The J gene is TRBJ2-5, the V gene TRBV7-9; tentatively, D is TRBD2 (6 bases). CDR3 sequence reads: CASSLETGAQETQYF. Written as DNA, the CDR3 is TGTGCCAGCAGCTTAGAGACGGGAGCCCAAGAGACCCAGTACTTC. Together with reference TRBV7-9 and TRBJ2-5, the CDR3 gives the full variable domain: DTGVSQNPRHKITKRGQNVTFRCDPISEHNRLYWYRQTLGQGPEFLTYFQNEAQLEKSRLLSDRFSAERPKGSFSTLEIQRTEQGDSAMYLCASSLETGAQETQYFGPGTRLLVL.